This T cell receptor (beta chain) was sequenced in a study of neurological immune-mediated disorders. The wider study: Of about 34 multiple sclerosis patients, some 30 were relapsing-remitting and 3 secondary progressive. Study results and caveats: The multiple sclerosis repertoire cluster had no clinical or MRI correlate. The phylogenetic placement of 18 of 34 multiple sclerosis patients' repertoires in one related-CDR3 cluster constitutes a possible signature.

This clonotype was detected ten times or more. What it recognizes is unknown. CDR1 is SGHRS, CDR2 YFSETQ, per germline. The CDR3 consists of 14 residues. Trimming removed 3 bases from V and 1 base from J, with 11 bases in between. The output of every sequencing run, over 190 million TCR-beta sequences, came from 15-18 subjects. Using its own MiXCR run on the 5' RACE reads, TCRdb lists one record per CDR3 protein. The repertoire has about 59,000 distinct CDR3 sequences, under 4.5% of them found once; the top ten carry approximately 3.4%. This receptor was obtained from a woman in her 30s with multiple sclerosis. The sample taken for sequencing was PBMCs. V gene TRBV5-1 combines with J gene TRBJ2-7, with D possibly TRBD2 on 6 matching bases. CDR3 region: CASSSAGGSYEQYF. CDR3 sequence (DNA): TGCGCCAGCAGCTCAGCGGGCGGATCCTACGAGCAGTACTTC.